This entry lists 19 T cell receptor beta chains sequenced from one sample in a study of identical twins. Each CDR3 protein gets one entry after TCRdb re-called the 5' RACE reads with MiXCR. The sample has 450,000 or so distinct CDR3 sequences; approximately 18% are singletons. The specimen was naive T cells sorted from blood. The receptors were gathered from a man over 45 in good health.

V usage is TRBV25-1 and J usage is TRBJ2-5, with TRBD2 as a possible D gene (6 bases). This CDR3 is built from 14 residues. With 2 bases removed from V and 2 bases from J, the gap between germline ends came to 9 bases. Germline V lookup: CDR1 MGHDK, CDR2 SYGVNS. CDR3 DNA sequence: TGTGCCAGCAGTGAAGGGGGGTTTCAAGAGACCCAGTACTTC. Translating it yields CASSEGGFQETQYF.

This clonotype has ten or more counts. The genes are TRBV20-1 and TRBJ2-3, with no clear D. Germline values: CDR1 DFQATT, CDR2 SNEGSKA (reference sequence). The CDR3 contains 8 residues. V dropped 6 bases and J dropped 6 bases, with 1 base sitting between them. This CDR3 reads CSADTQYF. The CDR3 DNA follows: TGCAGTGCGGATACGCAGTATTTT.

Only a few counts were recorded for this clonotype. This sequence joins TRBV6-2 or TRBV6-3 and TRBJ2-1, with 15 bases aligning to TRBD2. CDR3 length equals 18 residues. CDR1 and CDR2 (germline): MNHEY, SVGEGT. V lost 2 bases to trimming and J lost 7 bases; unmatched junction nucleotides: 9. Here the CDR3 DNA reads TGTGCCAGCAGTTACCCCAGGACTAGCGGGGGGGCCATGAATGAGCAGTTCTTC. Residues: CASSYPRTSGGAMNEQFF.

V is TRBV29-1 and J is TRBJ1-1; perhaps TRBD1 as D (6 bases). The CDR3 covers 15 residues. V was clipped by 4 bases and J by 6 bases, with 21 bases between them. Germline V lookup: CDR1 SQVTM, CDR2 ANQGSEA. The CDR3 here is CSVAYTGFQRAEAFF. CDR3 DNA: TGCAGCGTTGCCTACACAGGGTTCCAAAGGGCTGAAGCTTTCTTT.

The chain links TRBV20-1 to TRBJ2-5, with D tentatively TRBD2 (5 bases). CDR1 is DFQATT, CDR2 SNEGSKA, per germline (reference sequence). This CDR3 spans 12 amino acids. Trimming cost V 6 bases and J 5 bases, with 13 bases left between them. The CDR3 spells CSASRERETQYF. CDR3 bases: TGCAGTGCCTCAAGGGAGCGGGAGACCCAGTACTTC.

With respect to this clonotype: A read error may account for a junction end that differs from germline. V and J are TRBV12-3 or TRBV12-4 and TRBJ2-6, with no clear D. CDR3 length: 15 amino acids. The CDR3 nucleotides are TGTGTCAGCAGTTTTTCAGGAACTGGGGCCAACGTCCTGACTTTC. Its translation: CVSSFSGTGANVLTF.

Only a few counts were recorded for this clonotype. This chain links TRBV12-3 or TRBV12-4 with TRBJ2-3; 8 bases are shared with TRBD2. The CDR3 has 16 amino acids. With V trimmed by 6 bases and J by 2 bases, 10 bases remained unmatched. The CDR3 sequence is CASSHGASGFTDTQYF. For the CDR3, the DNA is TGTGCCAGCAGCCACGGGGCTAGCGGGTTCACAGATACGCAGTATTTT.

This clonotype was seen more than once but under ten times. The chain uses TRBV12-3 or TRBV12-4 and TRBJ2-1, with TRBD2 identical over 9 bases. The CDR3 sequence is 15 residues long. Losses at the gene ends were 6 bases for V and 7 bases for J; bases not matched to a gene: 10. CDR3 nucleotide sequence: TGTGCCAGCAGGGAAAGCGGGAGGTCGGGGAATGAGCAGTTCTTC. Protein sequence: CASRESGRSGNEQFF.

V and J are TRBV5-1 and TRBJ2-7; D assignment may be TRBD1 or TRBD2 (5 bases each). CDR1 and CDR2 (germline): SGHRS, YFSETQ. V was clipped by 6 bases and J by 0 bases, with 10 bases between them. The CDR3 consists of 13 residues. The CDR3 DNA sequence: TGCGCCAGCAAGGGACCCAGCTCCTACGAGCAGTACTTC. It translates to CASKGPSSYEQYF.

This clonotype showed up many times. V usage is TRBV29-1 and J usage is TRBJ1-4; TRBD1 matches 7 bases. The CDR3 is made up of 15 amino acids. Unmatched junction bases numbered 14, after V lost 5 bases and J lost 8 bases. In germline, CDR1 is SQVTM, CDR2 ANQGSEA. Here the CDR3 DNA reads TGCAGCGTTTCTCTAACAGGGGATTCAAGAGAAAAACTGTTTTTT. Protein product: CSVSLTGDSREKLFF.

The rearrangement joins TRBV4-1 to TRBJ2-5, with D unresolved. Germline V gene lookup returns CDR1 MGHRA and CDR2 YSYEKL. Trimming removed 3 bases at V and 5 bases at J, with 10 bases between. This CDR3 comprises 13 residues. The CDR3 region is CASSQPAGETQYF. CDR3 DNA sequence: TGCGCCAGCAGCCAGCCGGCTGGCGAGACCCAGTACTTC.

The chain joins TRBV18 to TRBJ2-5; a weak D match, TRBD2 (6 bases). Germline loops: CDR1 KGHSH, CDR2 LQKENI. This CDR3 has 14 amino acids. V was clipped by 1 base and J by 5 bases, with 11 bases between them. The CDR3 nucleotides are TGTGCCAGCTCACCACGCCTAGGGAGGGAGACCCAGTACTTC. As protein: CASSPRLGRETQYF.

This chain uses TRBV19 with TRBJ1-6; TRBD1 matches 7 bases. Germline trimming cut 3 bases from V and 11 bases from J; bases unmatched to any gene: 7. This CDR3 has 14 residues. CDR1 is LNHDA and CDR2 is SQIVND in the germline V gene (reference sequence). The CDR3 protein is CASSIETGRTPLHF. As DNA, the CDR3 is TGTGCCAGTAGTATCGAGACAGGGAGAACACCCCTCCACTTT.

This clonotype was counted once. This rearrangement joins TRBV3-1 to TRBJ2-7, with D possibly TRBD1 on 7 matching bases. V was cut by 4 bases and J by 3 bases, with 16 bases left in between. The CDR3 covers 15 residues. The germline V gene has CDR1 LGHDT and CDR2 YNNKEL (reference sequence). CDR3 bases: TGTGCCAGCAGCCGCCGACAGGGAGGAGACTACGAGCAGTACTTC. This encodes CASSRRQGGDYEQYF.

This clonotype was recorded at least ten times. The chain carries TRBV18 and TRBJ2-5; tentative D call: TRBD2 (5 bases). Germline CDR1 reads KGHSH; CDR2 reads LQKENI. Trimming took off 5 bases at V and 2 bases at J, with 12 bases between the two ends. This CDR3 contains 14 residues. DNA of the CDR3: TGTGCCAGCTCATCCCCGACTATACAAGAGACCCAGTACTTC. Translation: CASSSPTIQETQYF.

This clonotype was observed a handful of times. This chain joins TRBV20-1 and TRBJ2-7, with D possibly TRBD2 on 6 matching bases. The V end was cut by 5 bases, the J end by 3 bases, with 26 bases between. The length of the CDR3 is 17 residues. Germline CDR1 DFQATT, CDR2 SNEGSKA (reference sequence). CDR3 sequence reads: CSASTSRGGSSFYEQYF. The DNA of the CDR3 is TGCAGTGCTTCAACATCCCGTGGGGGGTCGAGCTTCTACGAGCAGTACTTC.

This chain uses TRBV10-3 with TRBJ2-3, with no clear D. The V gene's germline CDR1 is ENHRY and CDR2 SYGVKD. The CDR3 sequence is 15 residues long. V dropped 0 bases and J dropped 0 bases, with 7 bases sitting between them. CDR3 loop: CAISESISSTDTQYF. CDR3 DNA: TGTGCCATCAGTGAGTCAATTTCCAGCACAGATACGCAGTATTTT.

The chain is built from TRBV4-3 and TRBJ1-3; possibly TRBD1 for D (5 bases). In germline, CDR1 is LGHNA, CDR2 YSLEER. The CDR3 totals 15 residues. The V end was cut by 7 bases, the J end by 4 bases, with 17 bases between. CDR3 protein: CASTNRQGSGNTIYF. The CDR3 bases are TGCGCCAGCACTAACCGTCAGGGATCCGGAAACACCATATATTTT.

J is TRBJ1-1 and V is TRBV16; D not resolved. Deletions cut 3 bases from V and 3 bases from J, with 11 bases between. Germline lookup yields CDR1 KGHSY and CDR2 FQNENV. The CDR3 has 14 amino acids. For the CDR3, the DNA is TGTGCCAGCAGCCAGCGCCTTGGGGACACTGAAGCTTTCTTT. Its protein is CASSQRLGDTEAFF.